These T cell receptor beta chains were read from a single sample in a study of T cells in narcolepsy. TCRdb keeps only in-frame clones here, not all; method: immunoSEQ multiplex PCR. Of about 35,000 clones in the sample, 75% to 90% were seen once. The sample comprised CD45RA- memory CD4+ T cells from PBMCs. The origin of the receptors is a human donor with narcolepsy. Both conserved end residues are part of each CDR3. D genes are given only for firm matches. Size is stated for part of the rows, as once, few or many counts, or as a class when the clone is expanded.

TRBJ1-2,TRBV2,NA,NA,CASSETRNYGYTF,TGTGCCAGCAGTGAAACTAGGAACTATGGCTACACCTTC
TRBJ1-6,TRBV30,NA,few,CAWSVGGSPLHF,TGTGCCTGGAGTGTTGGGGGTTCACCCCTCCACTTT
TRBJ1-5,TRBV2,NA,NA,CASSDGYQPQHF,TGTGCCAGCAGTGACGGGTATCAGCCCCAGCATTTT
TRBJ1-2,TRBV7-2,TRBD1,NA,CASSQPTGDGYTF,TGTGCCAGCAGCCAACCGACAGGGGATGGCTACACCTTC
TRBJ2-1,TRBV5-1,TRBD2,NA,CASSLASGTHNEQFF,TGCGCCAGCAGCTTAGCTAGCGGGACCCACAATGAGCAGTTCTTC
TRBJ2-2,TRBV4-2,NA,NA,CASSSSGSYTGELFF,TGTGCCAGCAGCTCGTCCGGGTCCTACACCGGGGAGCTGTTTTTT
TRBJ1-5,TRBV6-1,TRBD1,NA,CASSPGQGNGQPQHF,TGTGCCAGCAGCCCCGGACAGGGGAACGGTCAGCCCCAGCATTTT
TRBJ2-7,TRBV29-1,NA,NA,CSVGRSHEQYF,TGCAGCGTTGGTCGGAGCCACGAGCAGTACTTC
TRBJ1-2,TRBV28,NA,NA,CASSPQVGGNYGYTF,TGTGCCAGCAGCCCCCAGGTAGGGGGGAACTATGGCTACACCTTC
TRBJ1-2,TRBV27,NA,NA,CASSLQGGYGYTF,TGTGCCAGCAGTTTACAGGGTGGCTATGGCTACACCTTC
TRBJ1-4,TRBV5-8,NA,once,CASSFTKDRSNEKLFF,TGTGCCAGCAGCTTCACTAAAGACAGGAGTAATGAAAAACTGTTTTTT
TRBJ2-5,TRBV6-1,NA,NA,CASSELGGQETQYF,TGTGCCAGCAGTGAATTGGGGGGTCAAGAGACCCAGTACTTC
TRBJ1-2,TRBV7-9,NA,NA,CASSLYGGKGYTF,TGTGCCAGCAGCTTATACGGGGGCAAGGGCTACACCTTC
TRBJ2-3,TRBV5-4,NA,NA,CASSPGADTDTQYF,TGTGCCAGCAGCCCGGGGGCAGACACAGATACGCAGTATTTT
TRBJ2-2,TRBV9,NA,NA,CASSLAGTLAGELFF,TGTGCCAGCAGCCTCGCCGGGACCCTCGCCGGGGAGCTGTTTTTT
TRBJ1-5,TRBV15,NA,NA,CATSPQGSNQPQHF,TGTGCCACCAGCCCCCAAGGCAGTAATCAGCCCCAGCATTTT
TRBJ1-4,TRBV19,NA,NA,CASSYGTHNEKLFF,TGTGCCAGTAGTTACGGCACTCATAATGAAAAACTGTTTTTT
TRBJ1-1,TRBV18,TRBD1,NA,CASSPPGTGGSTEAFF,TGTGCCAGCTCACCACCAGGGACAGGGGGTAGCACTGAAGCTTTCTTT
TRBJ2-5,TRBV28,NA,NA,CASSPVTSRETQYF,TGTGCCAGCAGTCCTGTGACTAGTCGTGAGACCCAGTACTTC
TRBJ1-1,TRBV14,NA,NA,CASSASRGEAFF,TGTGCCAGCAGCGCATCCCGGGGGGAAGCTTTCTTT
TRBJ1-3,TRBV6-1,NA,NA,CASSEGYSGNTIYF,TGTGCCAGCAGTGAAGGGTACAGTGGAAACACCATATATTTT
TRBJ2-1,TRBV28,TRBD1,NA,CASSQDRVVWREQFF,TGTGCCAGCAGTCAGGACAGGGTGGTTTGGCGTGAGCAGTTCTTC